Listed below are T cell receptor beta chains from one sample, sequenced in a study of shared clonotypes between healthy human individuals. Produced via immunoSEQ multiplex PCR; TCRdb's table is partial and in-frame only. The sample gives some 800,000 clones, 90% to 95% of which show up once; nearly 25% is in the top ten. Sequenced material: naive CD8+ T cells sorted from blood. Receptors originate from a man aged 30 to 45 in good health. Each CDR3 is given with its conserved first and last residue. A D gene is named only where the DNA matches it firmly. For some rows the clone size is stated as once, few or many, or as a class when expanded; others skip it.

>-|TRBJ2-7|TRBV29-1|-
TGCAGCGTTGAAAAGGGCAGCCAATCCTACGAGCAGTACTTC
CSVEKGSQSYEQYF
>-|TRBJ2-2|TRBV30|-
TGTGCCTGGCAACAGATCGCGAACACCGGGGAGCTGTTTTTT
CAWQQIANTGELFF
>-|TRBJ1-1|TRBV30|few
TGTGCCTGGAGCGCTATAGGGACTGAAGCTTTCTTT
CAWSAIGTEAFF
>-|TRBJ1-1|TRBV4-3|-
TGCGCCAGCAGCCAAGATGTGGGGTACACTGAAGCTTTCTTT
CASSQDVGYTEAFF
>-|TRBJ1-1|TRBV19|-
TGTGCCAGTAGTAGGGTCTGGGATACGAACACTGAAGCTTTCTTT
CASSRVWDTNTEAFF
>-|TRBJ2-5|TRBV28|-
TGTGCCAGCAGTTCCAACATACTCAGGGAGACCCAGTACTTC
CASSSNILRETQYF
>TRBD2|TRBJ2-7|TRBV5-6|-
TGTGCCAGCAGCTCCTTAGCGGGGATATCCTACGAGCAGTACTTC
CASSSLAGISYEQYF
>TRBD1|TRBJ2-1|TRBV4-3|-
TGCGCCAGCAGCCAAGATTGGACAGGGGGAGCGGGTGAGCAGTTCTTC
CASSQDWTGGAGEQFF
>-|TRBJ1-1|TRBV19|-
TGTGCCAGTAGTATTGCTGTTAAAGGACAGAGCAAGAACACTGAAGCTTTCTTT
CASSIAVKGQSKNTEAFF
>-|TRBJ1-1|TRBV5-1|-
TGCGCCAGCAGCTTGGCCAGGCAGCTGAACACTGAAGCTTTCTTT
CASSLARQLNTEAFF
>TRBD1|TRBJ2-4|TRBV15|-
TGTGCCACCAGCAGAGATCTATCAGGGACAGGGAACATTCAGTACTTC
CATSRDLSGTGNIQYF
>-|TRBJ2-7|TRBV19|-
TGTGCCAGTAGTTGGGGGTATGGGGCCTACGAGCAGTACTTC
CASSWGYGAYEQYF
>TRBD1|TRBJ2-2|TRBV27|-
TGTGCCAGCAGTCCTGGGACAGGGGGCACCGGGGAGCTGTTTTTT
CASSPGTGGTGELFF
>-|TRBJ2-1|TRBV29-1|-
TGCAGCGTTGAAGCCATGGGACAAAACAATGAGCAGTTCTTC
CSVEAMGQNNEQFF
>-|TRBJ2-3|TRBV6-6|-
TGTGCCAGCAGTTTAATCGGGAGTACAGATACGCAGTATTTT
CASSLIGSTDTQYF
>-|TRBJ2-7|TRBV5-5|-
TGTGCCAGCAGCCTCTCGGGGGGCGAGTACGAGCAGTACTTC
CASSLSGGEYEQYF
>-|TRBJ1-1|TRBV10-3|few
TGTGCCATCAGTGACTCCACTGAAGCTTTCTTT
CAISDSTEAFF
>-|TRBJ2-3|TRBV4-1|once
TGCGCCAGCAGCCAAGTCTCAAGCACAGATACGCAGTATTTT
CASSQVSSTDTQYF
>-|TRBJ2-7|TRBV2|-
TGTGCCAGCAGCGGGGAGCCTCAGTCCTACGAGCAGTACTTC
CASSGEPQSYEQYF
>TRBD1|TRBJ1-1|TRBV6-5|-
TGTGCCAGCAGTTTCACAGGGGACACTGAAGCTTTCTTT
CASSFTGDTEAFF
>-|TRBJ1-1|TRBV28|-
TGTGCCAGCAGTTTATCCCTCGCAGGGGCGAACACTGAAGCTTTCTTT
CASSLSLAGANTEAFF
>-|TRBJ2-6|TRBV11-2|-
TGTGCCAGCAGCCCCTGGGAAGCTGGGGCCAACGTCCTGACTTTC
CASSPWEAGANVLTF
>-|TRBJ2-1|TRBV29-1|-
TGCAGCGGCTTAGACTGGAGCGACAATGAGCAGTTCTTC
CSGLDWSDNEQFF
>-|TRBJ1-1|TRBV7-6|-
TGTGCCAGCAGCTCTGGAAGTGTGTCTGAAGCTTTCTTT
CASSSGSVSEAFF
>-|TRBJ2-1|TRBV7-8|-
TGTGCCAGCAGCTTACGCCTGAGGGATGGGCCACGCAATGAGCAGTTCTTC
CASSLRLRDGPRNEQFF
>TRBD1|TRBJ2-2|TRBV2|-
TGTGCCATCCAGAGACAGGGGGAAACGGCGAACACCGGGGAGCTGTTTTTT
CAIQRQGETANTGELFF
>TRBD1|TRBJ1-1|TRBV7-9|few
TGTGCCAGCAGCTCGAACAGGGGGTTCATGAACACTGAAGCTTTCTTT
CASSSNRGFMNTEAFF
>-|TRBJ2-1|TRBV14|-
TGTGCCAGCAGCCAAGACCCCGGAGACCAGTTCTTC
CASSQDPGDQFF
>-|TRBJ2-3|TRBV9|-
TGTGCCAGCAGCGTCTACCCCGATACGCAGTATTTT
CASSVYPDTQYF
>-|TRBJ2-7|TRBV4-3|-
TGCGCCAGCAGCCAGGAGCAACGAACCTACGAGCAGTACTTC
CASSQEQRTYEQYF
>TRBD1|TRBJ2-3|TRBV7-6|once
TGTGCCAGCAGCTTAGTGAGCAGGGGGCTCGGAGATACGCAGTATTTT
CASSLVSRGLGDTQYF
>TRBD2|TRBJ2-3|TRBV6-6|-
TGTGCCAGCACCTTGGGACTAGCTCCTAATACGCAGTATTTT
CASTLGLAPNTQYF
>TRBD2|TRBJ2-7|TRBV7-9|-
TGTGCCAGCAGCTTGCGAGCGGGAGTCCCCTACGAGCAGTACTTC
CASSLRAGVPYEQYF
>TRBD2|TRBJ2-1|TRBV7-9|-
TGTGCCAGCAGCTTAGCAGGTAGCGGGAGTGTTAGGAATGAGCAGTTCTTC
CASSLAGSGSVRNEQFF
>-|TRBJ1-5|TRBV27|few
TGTGCCAGCAGTTCCCATAGCAATCAGCCCCAGCATTTT
CASSSHSNQPQHF
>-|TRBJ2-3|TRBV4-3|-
TGCGCCAGCAGCCAAGAACCTCCCGGATCCGGTAGCAGGGATACGCAGTATTTT
CASSQEPPGSGSRDTQYF
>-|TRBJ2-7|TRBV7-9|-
TGTGCCAGCAGCTTTAAAACAGGGCTATCCTACGAGCAGTACTTC
CASSFKTGLSYEQYF
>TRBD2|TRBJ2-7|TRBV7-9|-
TGTGCCAGCAGCCTAGCGGGAGGTTCCTACGAGCAGTACTTC
CASSLAGGSYEQYF
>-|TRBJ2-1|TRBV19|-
TGTGCCAGTAGTATAGATCAAGGGGATTCCTACAATGAGCAGTTCTTC
CASSIDQGDSYNEQFF
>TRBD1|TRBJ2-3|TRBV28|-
TGTGCCAGCAGTTTGTGGGACAGGGAAAGCACAGATACGCAGTATTTT
CASSLWDRESTDTQYF
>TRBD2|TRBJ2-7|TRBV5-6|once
TGTGCCAGCAGCTTAAGGCTAGCGGGAGGTACCTACGAGCAGTACTTC
CASSLRLAGGTYEQYF
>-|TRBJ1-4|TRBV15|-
TGTGCCACCAGCAGTGACGGGGCCGTTGAAAAACTGTTTTTT
CATSSDGAVEKLFF
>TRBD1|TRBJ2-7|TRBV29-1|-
TGCAGCGTTGAAGATTCTGGACAGGGGGATTCCTACGAGCAGTACTTC
CSVEDSGQGDSYEQYF
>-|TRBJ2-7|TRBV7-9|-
TGTGCCAGCAGCCCCAGGGATAGCTCCTACGAGCAGTACTTC
CASSPRDSSYEQYF
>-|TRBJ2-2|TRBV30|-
TGTGCCTGGATTAGGACTACGAACACCGGGGAGCTGTTTTTT
CAWIRTTNTGELFF
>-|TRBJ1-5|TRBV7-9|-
TGTGCCAGCAGCTTAGCGGGGGTTGGGGGCGTCGATCAGCCCCAGCATTTT
CASSLAGVGGVDQPQHF
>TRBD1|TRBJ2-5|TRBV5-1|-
TGCGCCAGCAGCTTGCGACAGGGTGGAGAGACCCAGTACTTC
CASSLRQGGETQYF
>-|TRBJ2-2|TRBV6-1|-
TGTGCCAGCAAGGCGGGACAACTGAACACCGGGGAGCTGTTTTTT
CASKAGQLNTGELFF
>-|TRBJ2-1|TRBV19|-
TGTGCCAGTAGTATGGGAGGCTACAATGAGCAGTTCTTC
CASSMGGYNEQFF
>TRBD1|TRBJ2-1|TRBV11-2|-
TGTGCCAGCCGTACAAATCCCGGGACAGGGGTCCACAATGAGCAGTTCTTC
CASRTNPGTGVHNEQFF
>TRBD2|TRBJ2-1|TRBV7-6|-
TGTGCCAGCAGCTTAGAACTAGCGGGAGGTAATGAGCAGTTCTTC
CASSLELAGGNEQFF
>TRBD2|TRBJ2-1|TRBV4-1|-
TGCGCCAGCAGCCAAGTATCTAGCGGGAGGTCCTACAATGAGCAGTTCTTC
CASSQVSSGRSYNEQFF
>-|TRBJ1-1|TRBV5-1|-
TGCGCCAGCAGCTCTCCGACAGAGAACACTGAAGCTTTCTTT
CASSSPTENTEAFF